What follows describes a single T cell receptor beta chain. The sample comes from a study of blood T cell repertoires in COVID-19. Study details: Material from acute and convalescent COVID-19 was sourced from the United States, Italy and Spain. Nucleic acid was either cDNA or gDNA, and it came from T cells, B-cell-depleted T cells, or PBMCs.

Germline trimming cut 3 bases from V and 3 bases from J; bases unmatched to any gene: 13. Germline V gene lookup returns CDR1 DFQATT and CDR2 SNEGSKA (reference sequence). CDR3 length: 17 amino acids. In the original analysis: Reference gene primer amplification yielded estimated nucleated cell counts. The repertoire was sequenced with immunoSEQ multiplex PCR; TCRdb's copy has only in-frame clones and lacks some. For V, J and clone size, that table is used; D and trimming come from the DNA. The table includes around 39,000 clones, roughly 89% detected once. This receptor was taken from a man between 60 and 70 years old with active COVID-19. The J gene is TRBJ2-7, the V gene TRBV20-1; 11 bases align to TRBD2. Source material: peripheral blood. CDR3 sequence (DNA): TGCAGTGCTAGTACGCTAGCGGGAGGTATGTGGGTCTACGAGCAGTACTTC. This gives the protein CSASTLAGGMWVYEQYF.